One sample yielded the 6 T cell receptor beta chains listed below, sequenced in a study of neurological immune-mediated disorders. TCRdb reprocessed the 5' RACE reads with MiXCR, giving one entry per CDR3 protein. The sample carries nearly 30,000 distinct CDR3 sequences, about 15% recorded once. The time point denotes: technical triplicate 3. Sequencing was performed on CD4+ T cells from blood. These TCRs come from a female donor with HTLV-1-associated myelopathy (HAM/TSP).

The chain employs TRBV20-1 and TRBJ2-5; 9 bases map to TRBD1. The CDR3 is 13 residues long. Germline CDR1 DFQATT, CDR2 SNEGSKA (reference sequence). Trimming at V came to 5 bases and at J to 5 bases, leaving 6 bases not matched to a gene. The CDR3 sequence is CSAGGTGRETQYF. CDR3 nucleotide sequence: TGCAGTGCTGGGGGGACAGGGCGGGAGACCCAGTACTTC.

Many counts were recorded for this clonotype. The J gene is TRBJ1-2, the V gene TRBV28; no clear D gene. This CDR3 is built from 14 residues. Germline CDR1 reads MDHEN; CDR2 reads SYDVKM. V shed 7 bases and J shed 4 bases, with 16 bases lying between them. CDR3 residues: CASTSSSGPYGYTF. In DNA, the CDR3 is TGTGCCAGCACCTCGTCAAGTGGGCCCTATGGCTACACCTTC.

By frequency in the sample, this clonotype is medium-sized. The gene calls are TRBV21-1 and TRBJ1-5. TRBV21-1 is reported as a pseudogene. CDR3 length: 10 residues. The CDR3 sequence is CAIRDQPQHF. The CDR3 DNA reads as TGTGCCATCAGGGATCAGCCCCAGCATTTT.

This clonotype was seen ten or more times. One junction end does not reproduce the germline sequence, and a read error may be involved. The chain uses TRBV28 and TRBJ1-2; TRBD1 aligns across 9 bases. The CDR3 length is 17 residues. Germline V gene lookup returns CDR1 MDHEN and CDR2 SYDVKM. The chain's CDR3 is CTSSLGGSRDREAGYTF. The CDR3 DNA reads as TGTACCAGCAGTTTAGGAGGGTCTAGGGACAGGGAGGCGGGCTACACCTTC.

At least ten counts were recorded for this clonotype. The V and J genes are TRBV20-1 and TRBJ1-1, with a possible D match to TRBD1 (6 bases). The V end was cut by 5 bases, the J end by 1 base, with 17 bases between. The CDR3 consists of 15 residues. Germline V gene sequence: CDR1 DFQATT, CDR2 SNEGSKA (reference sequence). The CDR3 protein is CSARASGTPNTEAFF. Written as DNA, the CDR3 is TGCAGTGCTCGTGCTTCCGGGACACCGAACACTGAAGCTTTCTTT.

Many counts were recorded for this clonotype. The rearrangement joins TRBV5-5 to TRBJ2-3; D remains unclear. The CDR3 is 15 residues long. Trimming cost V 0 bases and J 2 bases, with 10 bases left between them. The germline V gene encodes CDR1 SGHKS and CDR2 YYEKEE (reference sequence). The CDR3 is CASSLGPAATDTQYF. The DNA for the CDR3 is TGTGCCAGCAGCTTGGGTCCTGCCGCCACAGATACGCAGTATTTT.